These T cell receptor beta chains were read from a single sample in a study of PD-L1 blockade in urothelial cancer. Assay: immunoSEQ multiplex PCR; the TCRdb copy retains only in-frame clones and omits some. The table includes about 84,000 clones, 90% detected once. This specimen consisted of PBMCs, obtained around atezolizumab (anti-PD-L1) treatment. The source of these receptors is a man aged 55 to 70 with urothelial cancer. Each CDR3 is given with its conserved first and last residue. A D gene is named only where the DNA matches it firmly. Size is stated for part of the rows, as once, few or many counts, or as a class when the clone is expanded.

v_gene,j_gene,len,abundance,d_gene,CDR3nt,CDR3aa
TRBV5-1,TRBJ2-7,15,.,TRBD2,TGCGCCAGCAGCACAGGGACTAGCGGGAGAGATGAGCAGTACTTC,CASSTGTSGRDEQYF
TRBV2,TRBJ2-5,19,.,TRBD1,TGTGCCAGCCACCCAATCACAGGGGGTCGGGCGTTGAGACAAGAGACCCAGTACTTC,CASHPITGGRALRQETQYF
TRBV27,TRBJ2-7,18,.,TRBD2,TGTGCCAGCAGTTCGATGACTAGCGGGGGGGGGTACTCCTACGAGCAGTACTTC,CASSSMTSGGGYSYEQYF
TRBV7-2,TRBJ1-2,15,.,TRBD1,TGTGCCAGCAGCACCCGGTACAGGGGAGGTTATGGCTACACCTTC,CASSTRYRGGYGYTF
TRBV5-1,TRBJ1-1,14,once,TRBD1,TGCGCCAGCAGCTCATTGACAGGGGGCACTGAAGCTTTCTTT,CASSSLTGGTEAFF
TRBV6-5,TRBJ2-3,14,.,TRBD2,TGTGCCAGCCAAAGCGGGGGGGCCACAGATACGCAGTATTTT,CASQSGGATDTQYF
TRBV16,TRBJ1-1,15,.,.,TGTGCCAGCAGCCCTGGAGGCCGAGGGAACACTGAAGCTTTCTTT,CASSPGGRGNTEAFF
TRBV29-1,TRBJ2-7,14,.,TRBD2,TGCAGCGTTGCTTTACCTAGCGGGATCGGTGAGCAGTACTTC,CSVALPSGIGEQYF
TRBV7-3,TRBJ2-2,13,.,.,TGTGCCAGCAGCCCCTCGGGAACCGGGGAGCTGTTTTTT,CASSPSGTGELFF
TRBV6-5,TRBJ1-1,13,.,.,TGTGCCACGTCGCGGGGTAGGAACACTGAAGCTTTCTTT,CATSRGRNTEAFF
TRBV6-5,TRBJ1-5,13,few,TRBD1,TGTGCCAGCAGGCGGACAGGGAACCAGCCCCAGCATTTT,CASRRTGNQPQHF
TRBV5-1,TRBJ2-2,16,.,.,TGCGCCAGCCAAGTGGGGCCTCAGGGGAGCACCGGGGAGCTGTTTTTT,CASQVGPQGSTGELFF
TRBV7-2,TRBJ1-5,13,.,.,TGTGCCAGCAGCTTAGCGGAGTATCAGCCCCAGCATTTT,CASSLAEYQPQHF
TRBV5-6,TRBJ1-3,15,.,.,TGTGCCAGCAGCCAATCCCCGGGCTCTGGAAACACCATATATTTT,CASSQSPGSGNTIYF
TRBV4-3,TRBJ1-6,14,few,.,TGCGCCAGCAGCCAAGTGGGGCTTGGGTCACCCCTCCACTTT,CASSQVGLGSPLHF
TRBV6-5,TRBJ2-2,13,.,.,TGTGCCAGCAGTTACTCGAGGGTCGGGGAGCTGTTTTTT,CASSYSRVGELFF
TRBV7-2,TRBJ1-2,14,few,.,TGTGCCAGCAGCTTAAACAGGGATAGCTATGGCTACACCTTC,CASSLNRDSYGYTF
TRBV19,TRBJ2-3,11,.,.,TGTGCCAGTATATCAGGGGATACGCAGTATTTT,CASISGDTQYF
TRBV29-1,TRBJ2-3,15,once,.,TGCAGCGTTGACTATCCGGGGAGATCAACAGATACGCAGTATTTT,CSVDYPGRSTDTQYF
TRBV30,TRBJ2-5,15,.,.,TGTGCCTGGAGTGTACTAGGGGGGGAACAAGAGACCCAGTACTTC,CAWSVLGGEQETQYF
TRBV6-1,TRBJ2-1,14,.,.,TGTGCCAGCAGGTTCGGCAGGGCTCTTGGTGAGCAGTTCTTC,CASRFGRALGEQFF
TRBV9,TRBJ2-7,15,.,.,TGTGCCAGCAGCGTAGATGGGGGACTGGACTACGAGCAGTACTTC,CASSVDGGLDYEQYF
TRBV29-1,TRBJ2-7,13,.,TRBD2,TGCAGCGTCCAGACTAGCGGAGCCTACGAGCAGTACTTC,CSVQTSGAYEQYF
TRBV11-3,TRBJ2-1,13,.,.,TGTGCCAGCAGCGCTACAGTCGGGGTAGAGCAGTTCTTC,CASSATVGVEQFF
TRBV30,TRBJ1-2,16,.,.,TGTGCCTGGAGTGTGTACCGGGACACTGCTAACTATGGCTACACCTTC,CAWSVYRDTANYGYTF
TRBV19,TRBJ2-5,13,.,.,TGTGCCAGTAGTGGGGCAGTTCAAGAGACCCAGTACTTC,CASSGAVQETQYF
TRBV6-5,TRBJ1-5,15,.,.,TGTGCCAGCCAACCTAGGGGGGGCTCAGATCAGCCCCAGCATTTT,CASQPRGGSDQPQHF
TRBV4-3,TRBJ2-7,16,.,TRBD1,TGCGCCAGCAGCCACATTGCCGGGACAGAGCATTACGAGCAGTACTTC,CASSHIAGTEHYEQYF
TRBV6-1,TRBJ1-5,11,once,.,TGTGCCAGCAGACAGGCTCAGCCCCAGCATTTT,CASRQAQPQHF
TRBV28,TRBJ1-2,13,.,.,TGTGCCAGCAGTTACAGGGTAGGATATGGCTACACCTTC,CASSYRVGYGYTF
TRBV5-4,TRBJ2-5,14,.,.,TGTGCCAGCAGCTTGAATACGGGACAAGAGACCCAGTACTTC,CASSLNTGQETQYF
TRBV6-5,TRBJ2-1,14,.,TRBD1,TGTGCCAGCAGTTCGGACAGGGCATACTCTGAGCAGTTCTTC,CASSSDRAYSEQFF
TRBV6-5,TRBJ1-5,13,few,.,TGTGCCAGCAGCGGGACGGGGGGTCAGCCCCAGCATTTT,CASSGTGGQPQHF
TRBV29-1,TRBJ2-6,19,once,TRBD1,TGCAGCGTTGAAGACCGTGGACAGGGAGGTTTAGGAGGGGCCAACGTCCTGACTTTC,CSVEDRGQGGLGGANVLTF
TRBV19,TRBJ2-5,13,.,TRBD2,TGTGCCAGTAGTGGACTAGTCCAAGAGACCCAGTACTTC,CASSGLVQETQYF
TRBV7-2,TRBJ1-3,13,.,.,TGTGCCAGCAGCGAAGGGGTAGGAAACACCATATATTTT,CASSEGVGNTIYF
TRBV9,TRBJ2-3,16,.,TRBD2,TGTGCCAGCAGCGTAGGGGCGGGGGGGCTCACAGATACGCAGTATTTT,CASSVGAGGLTDTQYF
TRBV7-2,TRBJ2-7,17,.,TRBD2,TGTGCCAGCAGCTCAAGTTTTAGCGGGGGGAGCTCCTACGAGCAGTACTTC,CASSSSFSGGSSYEQYF
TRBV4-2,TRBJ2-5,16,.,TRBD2,TGTGCCAGCAGCCGTGGGGGACTAGCGGGAGTAGAGACCCAGTACTTC,CASSRGGLAGVETQYF
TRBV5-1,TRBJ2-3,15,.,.,TGCGCCAGCAGCTTGGGCGGATTCGGCGCAGATACGCAGTATTTT,CASSLGGFGADTQYF
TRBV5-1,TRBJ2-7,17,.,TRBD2,TGCGCCAGCAGCCACGGGACTAGCGGGAGATTCGCCTACGAGCAGTACTTC,CASSHGTSGRFAYEQYF
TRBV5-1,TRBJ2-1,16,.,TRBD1,TGCGCCAGCCCGGTCCCCGGGACAGGGGAGAGCAATGAGCAGTTCTTC,CASPVPGTGESNEQFF